This TCR beta chain was obtained from a study of T cells after yellow fever vaccination. The study's findings and limits: Secondary responses were weaker yet peaked faster, day 5 versus 15. Reappearing after the booster were most of the clones from primary vaccination (roughly 95% CD4, approximately 86% CD8).

This CDR3 contains 14 residues. Trimming removed 7 bases at V and 0 bases at J, with 9 bases between. CDR1 SEHNR and CDR2 FQNEAQ come from the germline V gene (reference sequence). This clonotype was observed many times. The antigen is undetermined. TCRdb called the 5' RACE reads again in MiXCR, with one record for every CDR3 protein. The table shows approximately 150,000 distinct CDR3 sequences, with approximately 6% occurring only once. The sample here was CD4+ T cells sorted from PBMCs, taken on the day of the first yellow fever vaccination. The clonotype was recovered from a man aged 18 to 29 who received the YFV17D yellow fever vaccine. The rearrangement uses TRBV7-9 and TRBJ2-2, with unresolved D. As DNA, the CDR3 is TGTGCCAGCACCCCGAAAACGAACACCGGGGAGCTGTTTTTT. Translating gives CASTPKTNTGELFF.